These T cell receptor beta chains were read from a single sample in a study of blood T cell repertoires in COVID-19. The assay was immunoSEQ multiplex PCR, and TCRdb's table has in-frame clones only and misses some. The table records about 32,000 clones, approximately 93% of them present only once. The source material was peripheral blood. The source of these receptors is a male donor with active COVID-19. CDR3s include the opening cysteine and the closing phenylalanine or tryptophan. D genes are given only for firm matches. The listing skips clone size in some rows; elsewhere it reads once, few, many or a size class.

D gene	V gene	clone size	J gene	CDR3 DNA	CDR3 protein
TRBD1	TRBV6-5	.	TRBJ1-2	TGTGCCAGCAGTTACGAGGACAGGGGGTATGGCTACACCTTC	CASSYEDRGYGYTF
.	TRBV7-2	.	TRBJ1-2	TGTGCCAGCAGCTTAGGGGGGGTTTATGGCTACACCTTC	CASSLGGVYGYTF
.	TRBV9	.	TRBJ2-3	TGTGCCAGCAGCGTAGCAGGTGAGGATACGCAGTATTTT	CASSVAGEDTQYF
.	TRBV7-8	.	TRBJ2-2	TGTGCCAGCAGCGCGTACAGAAATCCCGGGGAGCTGTTTTTT	CASSAYRNPGELFF
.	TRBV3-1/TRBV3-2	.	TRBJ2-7	TGTGCCAGCAGCCTCGCGCGGCCCTACGAGCAGTACTTC	CASSLARPYEQYF
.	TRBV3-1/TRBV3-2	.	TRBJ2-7	TGTGCCAGCAGCCAAGGGTTAGGGGGCGAGCAGTACTTC	CASSQGLGGEQYF
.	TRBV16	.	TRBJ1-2	TGTGCCAGCAGCCAATCGCGGACCACGGACTTCTATGGCTACACCTTC	CASSQSRTTDFYGYTF
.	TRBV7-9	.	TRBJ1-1	TGTGCCAGCAGCATTTCCACAGTAAGAAACACTGAAGCTTTCTTT	CASSISTVRNTEAFF
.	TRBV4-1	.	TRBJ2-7	TGCGCCAGCAGCCAAGGAACTAGTCCTAGGTACGAGCAGTACTTC	CASSQGTSPRYEQYF
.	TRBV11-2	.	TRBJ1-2	TGTGCCAGCAGCCCGTTCGACAGAAACTATGGCTACACCTTC	CASSPFDRNYGYTF
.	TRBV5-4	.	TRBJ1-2	TGTGCCAGCAGCGCTCCAGGGCAGAAATATGGCTACACCTTC	CASSAPGQKYGYTF
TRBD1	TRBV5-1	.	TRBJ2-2	TGCGCCAGCAGCTTGGATGCGACAGGGGGCTACATAGTCGGGGAGCTGTTTTTT	CASSLDATGGYIVGELFF
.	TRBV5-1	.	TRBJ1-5	TGCGCCAGCAGCGCCGGGGGGGGACAGCCCCAGCATTTT	CASSAGGGQPQHF
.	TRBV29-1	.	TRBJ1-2	TGCAGCGGCCACTCGGGACTCCAGGGAGATGGCTACACCTTC	CSGHSGLQGDGYTF
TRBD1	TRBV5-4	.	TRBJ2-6	TGTGCCAGCAGCTTAGGCCCAGGGGGCACTGGGGCCAACGTCCTGACTTTC	CASSLGPGGTGANVLTF
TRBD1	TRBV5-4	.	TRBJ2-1	TGTGCCAGCAGCTTGGAACTAACAGGGGGTGGCAATGAGCAGTTCTTC	CASSLELTGGGNEQFF
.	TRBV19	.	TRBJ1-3	TGTGCCAGTATGTTCGGGGTCTCAGGTGGAAACACCATATATTTT	CASMFGVSGGNTIYF
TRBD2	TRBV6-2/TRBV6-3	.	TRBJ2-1	TGTGCCAGCAGTACGCGACTAGCGGGGTCCTACAATGAGCAGTTCTTC	CASSTRLAGSYNEQFF
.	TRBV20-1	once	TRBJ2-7	TGCAGTGCTAGTGGGCCCCAACCGCCTTACGAGCAGTACTTC	CSASGPQPPYEQYF
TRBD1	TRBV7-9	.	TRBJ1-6	TGTGCCAGCAGCTTAGAGTTCGGGACAGGGAGTTCACCCCTCCACTTT	CASSLEFGTGSSPLHF
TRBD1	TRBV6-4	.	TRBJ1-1	TGTGCCAGCATGCCGCCCACACAGGGGCCAAGGTCGAGAACTGAAGCTTTCTTT	CASMPPTQGPRSRTEAFF
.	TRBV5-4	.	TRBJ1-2	TGTGCCAGCAGCCCATCGATGTCAACAGGAGCTAACTATGGCTACACCTTC	CASSPSMSTGANYGYTF
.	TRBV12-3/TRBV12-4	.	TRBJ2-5	TGTGCCAGCAGTTTTACAGGGACCCAGTACTTC	CASSFTGTQYF
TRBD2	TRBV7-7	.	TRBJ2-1	TGTGCCAGCAGCTTTAGCGGGGGGGCAGGTGAGCAGTTCTTC	CASSFSGGAGEQFF
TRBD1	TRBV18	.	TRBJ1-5	TGTGCCAGCTCATCGACAGGGGCGAGGCAGCCCCAGCATTTT	CASSSTGARQPQHF